The entry below gives a single T cell receptor (beta chain) sequence along with its context. Its antigen is still unknown. Trimming shortened V by 5 bases and J by 1 base, and 15 bases separated the two germline ends. The CDR3 loop spans 15 amino acids. Germline lookup yields CDR1 LGHNA and CDR2 YSLEER. Primers: 60 Vbeta forward and 13 Jbeta reverse. Here immunoSEQ multiplex PCR was the method, and the copy in TCRdb shows in-frame clones only, minus some. The sample holds roughly 75,000 clones. The sample comes from a study of cytomegalovirus exposure and HLA in healthy donors. Study-wide points: In an earlier analysis, about 87% or about 30%: the productive usage of most TCR beta V segments. By a later analysis, the bulk of CMV-associated TCR beta chains appeared HLA-restricted.

The chain links TRBV4-3 to TRBJ2-7, with a tentative D call TRBD1 (6 bases). The source is a man aged 35-49 years in good health and CMV-seronegative. Specimen: PBMCs. The CDR3 loop reads CASSTQLQGSYEQYF. As DNA, the CDR3 is TGCGCCAGCAGCACCCAACTACAGGGTTCCTACGAGCAGTACTTC.